This T cell receptor beta chain derives from a study of human T cells and chemical hapten exposure. Study-wide findings and caveats: TCRs above 1 in 1000 frequency stayed constant with DPC sensitization.

CDR3 length equals 14 residues. Deletions cut 4 bases from V and 7 bases from J, with 14 bases between. Germline assignment: CDR1 SGHAT and CDR2 FQNNGV. Original processing methods: Sampled TCR counts reached a median of approximately 100,000 per sample, with values ranging from roughly 23,224 to 700,000. Each CDR3 protein is one row after TCRdb ran MiXCR on the 5' RACE reads. The V and J calls and clone size come from TCRdb's table, not from the authors' own analysis. Counted here are about 80,000 distinct CDR3 sequences, less than 9.5% occurring once; the ten biggest clones make up approximately 2.5%. Unseparated into fractions, whole blood served as the source from which total RNA was extracted. At least ten counts were recorded for this clonotype. The antigen is undetermined.

The chain uses TRBV11-2 and TRBJ2-1; perhaps TRBD2 as D (5 bases). The receptor was derived from a male donor in good health. The CDR3 sequence: CASSSRLIGNEQFF. The DNA for the CDR3 is TGTGCCAGCAGCTCCCGACTAATCGGGAATGAGCAGTTCTTC.